This T cell receptor (beta chain) was identified during a study of T-cell reconstitution after alpha-beta-depleted transplantation in children. The CDR3 consists of 14 residues. Germline V gene sequence: CDR1 SEHNR, CDR2 FQNEAQ (reference sequence). V shed 5 bases and J 4 bases; nucleotides not matched to a gene: 8. Preparation of the TCRbeta library was carried out with unique molecular identifiers. Using its own MiXCR run on the PCR reads, TCRdb lists one record per CDR3 protein. The table records approximately 400,000 distinct CDR3 sequences, 15% to 20% of them present only once. The sequenced sample was PBMCs, mostly from graft donor cells, obtained 360 days after TCRalphabeta/CD19-depleted stem cell transplant. This TCR was sampled from a boy less than two years old who had a stem cell transplant for Wiskott-Aldrich syndrome, so the T cells may come from the graft donor. The V gene is TRBV7-9, the J gene TRBJ2-7; TRBD1 matches at 7 bases. CDR3 nucleotides: TGTGCCAGCAGCAGAAAGGGGGCAAGGTACGAGCAGTACTTC. Protein product: CASSRKGARYEQYF.